This paragraph reports one T cell receptor (beta chain). The data derive from a study of blood T cell repertoires in COVID-19. Study as a whole: Samples representing acute and convalescent COVID-19 were sourced from the United States, Italy and Spain. PBMCs, B-cell-depleted T cells, or T cells provided the cDNA or gDNA that made up the material.

The protocol was immunoSEQ multiplex PCR, while the TCRdb copy is restricted to in-frame clones and leaves out a portion. This table holds around 320,000 clones, 70% to 90% found once. Germline CDR1 ENHRY, CDR2 SYGVKD. The CDR3 has 13 amino acids. V was cut by 9 bases and J by 0 bases, with 12 bases left in between. This chain links TRBV10-3 with TRBJ2-7; maybe TRBD1 (6 bases). Sequencing used peripheral blood. The receptor was isolated from a woman under 40 who had recovered from COVID-19. The CDR3 reads CAILEGVSYEQYF. CDR3 DNA: TGTGCCATTCTCGAGGGGGTCTCCTACGAGCAGTACTTC.